This record concerns one T cell receptor beta chain sequence. This CDR3 has 15 residues. The ends lost 7 bases at V and 6 bases at J; junction bases unmatched: 10. Germline V gene sequence: CDR1 SGHTA, CDR2 FQGNSA. Original analysis: Cell counts per sample came from amplifying reference gene primers. TCRdb's table, derived via immunoSEQ multiplex PCR, lists solely in-frame clones and lacks some. Clonal size and the V and J genes are those of that table, whereas D and trimming came from the DNA. The repertoire holds 75,000 to 95,000 clones, around 85% seen once, with almost 5.5% in the top ten. The data were obtained in a study of blood T cell repertoires in COVID-19. Study-wide background: Spain, Italy and the United States supplied samples that represented acute and convalescent COVID-19. Sources were T cells, B-cell-depleted T cells, or PBMCs; the material itself was cDNA or gDNA.

Specimen: peripheral blood. The chain links TRBV7-2 to TRBJ2-2; the match to TRBD2 covers 8 bases. This sequence originates from a man aged 60 to 75 with acute or convalescent COVID-19. The CDR3 DNA sequence: TGTGCCAGCACGGGGGGGCCAAACGCAGCCGGGGAGCTGTTTTTT. Translation gives CASTGGPNAAGELFF.